The 5 T cell receptor beta chains below come from one sample, sequenced in a study of T cell changes during pregnancy in multiple sclerosis. Sequenced by immunoSEQ multiplex PCR; TCRdb stores in-frame clones only, minus some. This table has 47,000 or so clones, 70% to 90% appearing once. The specimen was peripheral blood, collected in the first trimester of pregnancy. The receptors come from a female donor with multiple sclerosis, enrolled in a pregnancy study.

The count of this clone is one. In DNA form, the CDR3 reads TGCAGCGTTGATAGGGCTAGCGGGGGCTTGGAGACCCAGTACTTC. This encodes CSVDRASGGLETQYF. The V call is TRBV29-1, the J call TRBJ2-5, with 10 bases matching TRBD2. The CDR3 spans 15 residues. Unmatched junction bases numbered 9, after V lost 3 bases and J lost 5 bases. Germline V gives CDR1 SQVTM, CDR2 ANQGSEA.

The V gene is TRBV11-2, the J gene TRBJ1-1; no firm D call. Germline values: CDR1 SGHAT, CDR2 FQNNGV. This CDR3 is 13 amino acids long. Deletions cut 5 bases from V and 0 bases from J, with 7 bases between. DNA for the CDR3: TGTGCCAGCAGCCTAACGGTGAACACTGAAGCTTTCTTT. Translated, it gives CASSLTVNTEAFF.

The gene calls are TRBV6-5 and TRBJ1-1; possibly TRBD1 for D (5 bases). Germline V CDR1 and CDR2: MNHEY, SVGAGI. The CDR3 extends over 15 amino acids. The V gene lost 6 bases and the J gene lost 5 bases, with 19 bases spanning the gap. DNA of the CDR3: TGTGCCAGCAGCCGACAGCTAGGTGATGGGACTGAAGCTTTCTTT. Translation gives CASSRQLGDGTEAFF.

V usage is TRBV5-1 and J usage is TRBJ2-2; TRBD1 matches 9 bases. The length of the CDR3 is 17 residues. Germline V gene sequence: CDR1 SGHRS, CDR2 YFSETQ. V lost 3 bases to trimming and J lost 4 bases; unmatched junction nucleotides: 10. CDR3 protein: CASSSKRGQGFTGELFF. CDR3 sequence (DNA): TGCGCCAGCAGCTCCAAGCGGGGACAGGGTTTCACCGGGGAGCTGTTTTTT.

This chain joins TRBV19 and TRBJ2-1, with 8 bases identical to TRBD2. J was trimmed by 2 bases and V by 3 bases; bases with no gene match: 0. Germline V lookup: CDR1 LNHDA, CDR2 SQIVND (reference sequence). The CDR3 extends over 14 amino acids. CDR3: CASSISGAYNEQFF. The CDR3 DNA sequence: TGTGCCAGTAGTATTAGCGGGGCCTACAATGAGCAGTTCTTC.